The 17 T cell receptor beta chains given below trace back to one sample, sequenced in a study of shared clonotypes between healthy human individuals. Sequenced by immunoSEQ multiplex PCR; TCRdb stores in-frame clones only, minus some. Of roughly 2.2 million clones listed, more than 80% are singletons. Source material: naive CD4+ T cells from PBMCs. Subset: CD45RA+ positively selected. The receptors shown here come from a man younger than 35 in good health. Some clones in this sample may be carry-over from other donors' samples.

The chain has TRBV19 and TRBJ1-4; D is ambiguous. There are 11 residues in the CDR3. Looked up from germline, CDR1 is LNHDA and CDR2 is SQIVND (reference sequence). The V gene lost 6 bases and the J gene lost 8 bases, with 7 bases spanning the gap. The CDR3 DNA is TGTGCCAGTAGCAAGGCCGAAAAACTGTTTTTT. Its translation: CASSKAEKLFF.

CDR3 nucleotides: TGCGCCAGCAGATGGGATGACTACGAGCAGTACTTC. Encoded protein: CASRWDDYEQYF. The chain has TRBV5-1 and TRBJ2-7; D unresolved. Germline V gene sequence: CDR1 SGHRS, CDR2 YFSETQ. V lost 5 bases and J 3 bases, leaving 9 bases between the germline ends. The CDR3 is made up of 12 amino acids.

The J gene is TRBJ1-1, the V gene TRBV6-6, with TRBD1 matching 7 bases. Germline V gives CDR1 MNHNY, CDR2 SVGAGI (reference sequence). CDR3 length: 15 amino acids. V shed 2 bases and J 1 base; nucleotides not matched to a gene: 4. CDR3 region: CASSYRGDRNTEAFF. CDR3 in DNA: TGTGCCAGCAGTTACAGAGGGGACAGGAACACTGAAGCTTTCTTT.

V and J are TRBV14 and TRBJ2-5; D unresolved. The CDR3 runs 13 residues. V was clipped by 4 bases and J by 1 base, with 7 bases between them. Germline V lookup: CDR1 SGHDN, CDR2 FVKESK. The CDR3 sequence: CASSLNSQETQYF. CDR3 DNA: TGTGCCAGCAGCCTCAACAGCCAAGAGACCCAGTACTTC.

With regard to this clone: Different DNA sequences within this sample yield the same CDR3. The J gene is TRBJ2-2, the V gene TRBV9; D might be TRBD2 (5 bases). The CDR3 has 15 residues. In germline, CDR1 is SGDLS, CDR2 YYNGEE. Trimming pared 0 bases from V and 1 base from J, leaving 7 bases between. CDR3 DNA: TGTGCCAGCAGCGTAGTAGGAGGGAACACCGGGGAGCTGTTTTTT. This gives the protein CASSVVGGNTGELFF.

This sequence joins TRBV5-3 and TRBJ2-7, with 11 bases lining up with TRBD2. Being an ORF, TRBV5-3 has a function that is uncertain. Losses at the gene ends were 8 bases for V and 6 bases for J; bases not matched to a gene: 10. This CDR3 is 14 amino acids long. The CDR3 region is CASSRPGTSGEQYF. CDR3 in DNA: TGTGCCAGCAGCCGGCCCGGGACTAGCGGCGAGCAGTACTTC.

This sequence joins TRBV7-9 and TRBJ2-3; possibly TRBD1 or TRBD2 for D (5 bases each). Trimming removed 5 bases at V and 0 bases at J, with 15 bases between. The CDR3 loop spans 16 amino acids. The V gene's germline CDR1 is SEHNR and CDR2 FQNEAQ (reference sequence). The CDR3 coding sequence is TGTGCCAGCAGCCAAGGGACCGCTCCTAGCACAGATACGCAGTATTTT. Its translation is CASSQGTAPSTDTQYF. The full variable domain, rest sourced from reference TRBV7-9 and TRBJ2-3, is DTGVSQNPRHKITKRGQNVTFRCDPISEHNRLYWYRQTLGQGPEFLTYFQNEAQLEKSRLLSDRFSAERPKGSFSTLEIQRTEQGDSAMYLCASSQGTAPSTDTQYFGPGTRLTVL.

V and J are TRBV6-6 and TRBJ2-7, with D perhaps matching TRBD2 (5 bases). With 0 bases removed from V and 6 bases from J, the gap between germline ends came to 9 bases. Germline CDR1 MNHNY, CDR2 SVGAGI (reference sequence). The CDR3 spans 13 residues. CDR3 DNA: TGTGCCAGCAGTTACTCACGAGGGCTCGAGCAGTACTTC. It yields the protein CASSYSRGLEQYF.

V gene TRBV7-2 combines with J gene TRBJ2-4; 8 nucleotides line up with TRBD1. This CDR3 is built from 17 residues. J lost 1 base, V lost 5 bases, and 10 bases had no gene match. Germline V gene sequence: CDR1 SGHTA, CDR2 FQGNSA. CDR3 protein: CASSPPRQGHAKNIQYF. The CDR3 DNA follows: TGTGCCAGCAGCCCTCCCCGACAGGGGCATGCCAAAAACATTCAGTACTTC.

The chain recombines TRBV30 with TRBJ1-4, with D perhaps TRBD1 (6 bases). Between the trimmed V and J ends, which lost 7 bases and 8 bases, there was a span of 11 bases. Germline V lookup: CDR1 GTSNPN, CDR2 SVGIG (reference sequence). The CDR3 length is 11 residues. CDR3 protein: CASSRGEKLFF. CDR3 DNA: TGTGCCTCGTCAAGGGGGGAAAAACTGTTTTTT.

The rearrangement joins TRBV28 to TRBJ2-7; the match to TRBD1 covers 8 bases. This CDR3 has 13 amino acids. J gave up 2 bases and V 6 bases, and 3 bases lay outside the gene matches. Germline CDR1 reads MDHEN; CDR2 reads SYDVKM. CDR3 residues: CASRMGQAYEQYF. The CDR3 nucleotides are TGTGCCAGCAGAATGGGACAGGCCTACGAGCAGTACTTC.

The CDR3 loop is CASSSADRYEQYF. The CDR3 DNA is TGTGCCAGCAGTTCCGCGGACAGATACGAGCAGTACTTC. The V call is TRBV6-5, the J call TRBJ2-7; D may be TRBD1 (6 bases). Germline V gene sequence: CDR1 MNHEY, CDR2 SVGAGI. The CDR3 length is 13 residues. V lost 4 bases and J lost 4, with 11 bases in between.

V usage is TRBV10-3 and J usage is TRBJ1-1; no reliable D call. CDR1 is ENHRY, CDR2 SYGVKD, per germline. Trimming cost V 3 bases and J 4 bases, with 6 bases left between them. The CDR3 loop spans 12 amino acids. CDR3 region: CAISDMSTEAFF. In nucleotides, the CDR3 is TGTGCCATCAGTGATATGAGCACTGAAGCTTTCTTT.

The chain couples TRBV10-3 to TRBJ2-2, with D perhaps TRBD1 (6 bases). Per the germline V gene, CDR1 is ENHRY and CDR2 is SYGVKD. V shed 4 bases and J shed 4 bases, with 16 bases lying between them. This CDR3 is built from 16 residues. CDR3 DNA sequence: TGTGCCATCAGTGGGCTTTCAGGGGATGGCACCGGGGAGCTGTTTTTT. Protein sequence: CAISGLSGDGTGELFF.

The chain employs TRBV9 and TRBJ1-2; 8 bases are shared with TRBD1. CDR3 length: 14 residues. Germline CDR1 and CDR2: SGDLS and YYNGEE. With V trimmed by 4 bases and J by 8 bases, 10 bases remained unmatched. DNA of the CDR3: TGTGCCAGCAGCCCACAGGACAGGGCCGACGGCTACACCTTC. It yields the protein CASSPQDRADGYTF.

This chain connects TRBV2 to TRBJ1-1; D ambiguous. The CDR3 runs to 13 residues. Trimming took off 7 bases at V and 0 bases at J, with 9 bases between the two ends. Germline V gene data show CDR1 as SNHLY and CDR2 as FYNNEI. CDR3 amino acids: CASKQTVNTEAFF. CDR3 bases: TGTGCCAGCAAGCAGACCGTGAACACTGAAGCTTTCTTT.

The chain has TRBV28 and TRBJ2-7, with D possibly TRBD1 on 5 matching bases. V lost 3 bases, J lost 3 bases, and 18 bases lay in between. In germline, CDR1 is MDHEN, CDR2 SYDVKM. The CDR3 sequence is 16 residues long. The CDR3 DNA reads TGTGCCAGCAGTTTCGGTCTCTTAAAACAGGACTACGAGCAGTACTTC. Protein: CASSFGLLKQDYEQYF.